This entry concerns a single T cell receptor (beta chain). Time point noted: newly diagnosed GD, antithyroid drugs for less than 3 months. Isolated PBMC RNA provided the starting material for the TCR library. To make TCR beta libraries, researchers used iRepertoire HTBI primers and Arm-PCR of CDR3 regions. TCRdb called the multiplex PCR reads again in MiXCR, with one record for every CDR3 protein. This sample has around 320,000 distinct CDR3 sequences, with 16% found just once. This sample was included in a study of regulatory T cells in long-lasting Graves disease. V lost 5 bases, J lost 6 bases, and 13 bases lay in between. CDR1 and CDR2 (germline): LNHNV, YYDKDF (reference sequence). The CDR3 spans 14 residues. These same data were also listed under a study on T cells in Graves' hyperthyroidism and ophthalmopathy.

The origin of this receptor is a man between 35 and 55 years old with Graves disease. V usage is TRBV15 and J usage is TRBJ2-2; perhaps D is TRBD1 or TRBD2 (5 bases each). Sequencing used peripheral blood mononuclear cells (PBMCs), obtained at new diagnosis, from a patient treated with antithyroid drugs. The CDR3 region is CATSGDESSGELFF. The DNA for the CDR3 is TGTGCCACCAGCGGGGACGAATCGTCCGGGGAGCTGTTTTTT.